What follows are 19 T cell receptor beta chains derived from one specimen sequenced in a study of blood T cell repertoires in COVID-19. Measured with immunoSEQ multiplex PCR; TCRdb has only the in-frame clones, and not every one. The sample carries more than 70,000 clones, 75% to 90% recorded once. The sample was peripheral blood. The receptors derive from a man aged 80 or over with active or convalescent COVID-19.

V is TRBV2 and J is TRBJ1-1; 7 positions match TRBD1. Germline-derived CDR1 and CDR2 are SNHLY and FYNNEI. Germline trimming cut 6 bases from V and 4 bases from J; bases unmatched to any gene: 11. The CDR3 has 15 residues. CDR3 DNA sequence: TGTGCCAGCAGGAGACCGGGACAGCCGGTCACTGAAGCTTTCTTT. Its translation: CASRRPGQPVTEAFF.

The V and J genes are TRBV19 and TRBJ2-2, with 10 bases fitting TRBD2. This CDR3 spans 18 amino acids. Per the germline V gene, CDR1 is LNHDA and CDR2 is SQIVND (reference sequence). The V and J ends lost 0 bases and 5 bases, in that order; junction bases with no gene match: 9. This CDR3 is CASSIDYGAGGPTGELFF. CDR3 bases: TGTGCCAGTAGTATAGATTACGGAGCGGGAGGGCCGACCGGGGAGCTGTTTTTT.

By frequency in the sample, this clone is medium-sized (0.01 to 0.1%). The chain links TRBV30 to TRBJ1-1; D remains unclear. The CDR3 length is 14 residues. V lost 2 bases and J lost 0, with 10 bases in between. The germline V gene encodes CDR1 GTSNPN and CDR2 SVGIG (reference sequence). The CDR3 coding sequence is TGTGCCTGGAGTCGAGGTAGGATGAACACTGAAGCTTTCTTT. Residues: CAWSRGRMNTEAFF.

This rearrangement joins TRBV2 to TRBJ2-3; D remains ambiguous. With 3 bases removed from V and 2 bases from J, the gap between germline ends came to 6 bases. The CDR3 contains 13 residues. Looked up from germline, CDR1 is SNHLY and CDR2 is FYNNEI. In DNA, the CDR3 is TGTGCCAGCAGTGATTCTACCACAGATACGCAGTATTTT. It is translated as CASSDSTTDTQYF.

V usage is TRBV7-2 and J usage is TRBJ1-3; TRBD1 matches at 9 bases. The germline V gene has CDR1 SGHTA and CDR2 FQGNSA. This CDR3 spans 14 amino acids. V was pared by 5 bases and J by 3 bases, with 2 bases of the junction left unmatched. The CDR3 DNA sequence: TGTGCCAGCAGCCGGACAGGGGTTGGAAACACCATATATTTT. It yields the protein CASSRTGVGNTIYF. Full variable domain (missing parts from reference TRBV7-2 and TRBJ1-3): GAGVSQSPSNKVTEKGKDVELRCDPISGHTALYWYRQSLGQGLEFLIYFQGNSAPDKSGLPSDRFSAERTGGSVSTLTIQRTQQEDSAVYLCASSRTGVGNTIYFGEGSWLTVV.

The chain couples TRBV5-1 to TRBJ2-7; D unresolved. Between the trimmed V and J ends, which lost 0 bases and 5 bases, there was a span of 9 bases. This CDR3 contains 13 residues. Germline CDR1 and CDR2: SGHRS and YFSETQ. This CDR3 is CASSLEQIHEQYF. CDR3 bases: TGCGCCAGCAGCTTGGAACAGATCCACGAGCAGTACTTC.

The chain uses TRBV5-5 and TRBJ1-1; D is ambiguous. The CDR3 runs 14 residues. Germline assignment: CDR1 SGHKS and CDR2 YYEKEE (reference sequence). Trimming took 0 bases from V and 2 from J, leaving 8 bases between them. CDR3 in amino acids: CASSLEVLNTEAFF. The CDR3 region has the DNA TGTGCCAGCAGCTTGGAAGTACTTAACACTGAAGCTTTCTTT. The full variable domain, completed using reference TRBV5-5 and TRBJ1-1, is DAGVTQSPTHLIKTRGQQVTLRCSPISGHKSVSWYQQVLGQGPQFIFQYYEKEERGRGNFPDRFSARQFPNYSSELNVNALLLGDSALYLCASSLEVLNTEAFFGQGTRLTVV.

The chain couples TRBV7-6 to TRBJ1-3; D ambiguous. Germline V gives CDR1 SGHVS, CDR2 FNYEAQ. This CDR3 spans 16 amino acids. The V end was cut by 1 base, the J end by 4 bases, with 14 bases between. CDR3 sequence: CASSLGPGSAGNTIYF. CDR3 nucleotides: TGTGCCAGCAGCTTAGGTCCCGGGTCAGCCGGAAACACCATATATTTT.

V usage is TRBV19 and J usage is TRBJ1-2; D might be TRBD1 (6 bases). V gave up 5 bases and J gave up 0 bases, with 10 bases separating them. From germline, CDR1 is LNHDA and CDR2 SQIVND (reference sequence). CDR3 length: 14 residues. The CDR3 sequence: CASSLRTANYGYTF. In DNA, the CDR3 is TGTGCCAGTAGTCTCCGGACAGCTAACTATGGCTACACCTTC.

The chain joins TRBV6-1 to TRBJ2-5; D is perhaps TRBD1 (7 bases). Germline CDR1 reads MNHNS; CDR2 reads SASEGT. The V end was cut by 0 bases, the J end by 5 bases, with 16 bases between. The length of the CDR3 is 16 residues. The CDR3 DNA follows: TGTGCCAGCAGTGAAGCGCTTCGTTCAGGGGGGGAGACCCAGTACTTC. This encodes CASSEALRSGGETQYF.

The chain recombines TRBV7-8 with TRBJ1-2; maybe TRBD1 (6 bases). CDR1 SGHVS and CDR2 FQNEAQ come from the germline V gene. The CDR3 is 15 residues long. The germline V and J ends were trimmed by 5 bases and 5 bases, with 18 bases remaining between them. The CDR3 DNA follows: TGTGCCAGCAGCCCGACATCCGGGACACTTTATGGCTACACCTTC. This encodes CASSPTSGTLYGYTF.

There are a few counts of this clone. The chain couples TRBV7-2 to TRBJ1-2; no firm D call. V shed 5 bases and J shed 7 bases, with 8 bases lying between them. This CDR3 contains 11 residues. CDR1 is SGHTA, CDR2 FQGNSA, per germline. This CDR3 is CASSLRFGYTF. CDR3 nucleotides: TGTGCCAGCAGCCTCCGGTTTGGCTACACCTTC.

The chain employs TRBV4-2 and TRBJ2-3; D is possibly TRBD1 (6 bases). Germline V gives CDR1 LGHNA, CDR2 YNFKEQ. V lost 5 bases to trimming and J lost 4 bases, with 13 bases between them. The CDR3 sequence is 14 residues long. CDR3 residues: CASSTIQGSDTQYF. The DNA for the CDR3 is TGTGCCAGCAGCACTATACAGGGATCAGATACGCAGTATTTT.

V is TRBV27 and J is TRBJ2-7, with a weak D call TRBD1 (5 bases). There are 13 residues in the CDR3. Deletions cut 3 bases from V and 3 bases from J, with 9 bases between. Germline V gene data show CDR1 as MNHEY and CDR2 as SMNVEV (reference sequence). Here the CDR3 DNA reads TGTGCCAGCAGTTTGAACAGGTACTACGAGCAGTACTTC. Its translation is CASSLNRYYEQYF.

The genes are TRBV4-3 and TRBJ2-6, with D possibly TRBD1 on 5 matching bases. The germline V and J ends were trimmed by 1 base and 2 bases, with 6 bases remaining between them. This CDR3 has 15 residues. Germline CDR1 is LGHNA and CDR2 is YSLEER. CDR3 amino acids: CASSQAGTGANVLTF. The CDR3 DNA follows: TGCGCCAGCAGCCAAGCAGGGACTGGGGCCAACGTCCTGACTTTC.

The rearrangement uses TRBV2 and TRBJ1-1; maybe TRBD1 (6 bases). Germline CDR1 and CDR2: SNHLY and FYNNEI. The CDR3 length is 14 residues. The V end lost 6 bases, the J end lost 0 bases, and 11 bases lay between the germline ends. CDR3 protein: CASRQGPLNTEAFF. The CDR3, as DNA: TGTGCCAGCAGGCAGGGGCCCCTGAACACTGAAGCTTTCTTT.

The rearrangement joins TRBV5-1 to TRBJ2-7; D is ambiguous. V gave up 4 bases and J gave up 1 base, with 15 bases separating them. CDR1 SGHRS and CDR2 YFSETQ come from the germline V gene. This CDR3 is built from 15 residues. This chain's CDR3 is CASSPGPGESYEQYF. CDR3 sequence (DNA): TGCGCCAGCAGCCCAGGTCCCGGCGAATCCTACGAGCAGTACTTC. Looking up the rest from reference TRBV5-1 and TRBJ2-7 gives the full variable domain: KAGVTQTPRYLIKTRGQQVTLSCSPISGHRSVSWYQQTPGQGLQFLFEYFSETQRNKGNFPGRFSGRQFSNSRSEMNVSTLELGDSALYLCASSPGPGESYEQYFGPGTRLTVT.

The chain links TRBV7-2 to TRBJ1-1, with TRBD1 matching 7 bases. Germline values: CDR1 SGHTA, CDR2 FQGNSA. Germline trimming cut 4 bases from V and 5 bases from J; bases unmatched to any gene: 10. CDR3 size: 15 residues. CDR3 amino acids: CASSSSRTGGTEAFF. The CDR3 DNA sequence: TGTGCCAGCAGCTCCTCCAGGACAGGTGGGACTGAAGCTTTCTTT. Variable domain in full (rest from reference TRBV7-2 and TRBJ1-1): GAGVSQSPSNKVTEKGKDVELRCDPISGHTALYWYRQSLGQGLEFLIYFQGNSAPDKSGLPSDRFSAERTGGSVSTLTIQRTQQEDSAVYLCASSSSRTGGTEAFFGQGTRLTVV.

This clone was seen a handful of times. Other DNA sequences in this sample translate to the same CDR3. The chain carries TRBV4-1 and TRBJ2-1; a weak D match, TRBD2 (6 bases). V lost 1 base and J lost 4, with 11 bases in between. The V gene's germline CDR1 is MGHRA and CDR2 YSYEKL. CDR3 length equals 15 residues. Here the CDR3 DNA reads TGCGCCAGCAGCCAAGGGCAGGGAGGATACAATGAGCAGTTCTTC. Encoded protein: CASSQGQGGYNEQFF.